Described below is a single TCR beta chain sequence and its context. Its cognate antigen is unknown. In making TCR beta libraries, quantitative 5'-RACE with molecular barcodes was used. TCRdb called the 5' RACE reads again in MiXCR, with one record for every CDR3 protein. The table has 380,000 or so distinct CDR3 sequences, roughly 20% seen once. This sample stems from a study of CD8 T cells in ankylosing spondylitis. General study results and limits: Clones linked to disease were reported to show significant enrichment in matched ankylosing spondylitis synovial fluid. Apparently characteristic of ankylosing spondylitis blood was a TCR beta motif (roughly eight highly homologous variants).

The V and J ends lost 7 bases and 5 bases, in that order; junction bases with no gene match: 12. CDR1 and CDR2 (germline): SQVTM, ANQGSEA. CDR3 length: 14 amino acids. Sequencing used blood, either unsorted or a sorted T cell fraction (not recorded which). The clonotype comes from a male donor with ankylosing spondylitis or in good health (not recorded which). The V gene is TRBV29-1, the J gene TRBJ2-5; TRBD2 agrees at 8 bases. The CDR3 nucleotides read TGCAGCGGAGGGCCAGGAGCGGGGGCCGAGACCCAGTACTTC. It specifies CSGGPGAGAETQYF.